This T cell receptor beta chain was profiled in a study of T cell repertoires in cytomegalovirus infection. Background on the study: Peptides in the study included HLA-C-restricted and HLA-B-restricted CMV epitopes. Public TCR beta signature analysis indicated the presence of both CMV infection and matching HLA type. Study outcomes and limitations: The cumulative frequency of public TCR beta families identified carriers of CMV plus the relevant HLA. Dominating the ex vivo response were HLA-C-restricted CMV-specific TCR beta clonotypes.

V lost 7 bases and J lost 0, with 3 bases in between. CDR3 length: 11 amino acids. Germline-derived CDR1 and CDR2 are SGHTA and FQGTGA. This clonotype was seen a few times. Its matching antigen is unknown. TCRdb reprocessed the reads with MiXCR, giving one entry per CDR3 protein. The sample yields tens of thousands of distinct CDR3 sequences, approximately 45% seen once. Sequenced material: CD8+ T cells from cultured PBMCs, taken from culture after CMV antigen stimulation. This sequence originates from a human donor in good health (CMV status not recorded). Some clones in this sample may be carry-over from other donors' samples. The chain has TRBV7-3 and TRBJ2-5; D is unresolved. The CDR3: CASKYQETQYF. In DNA, the CDR3 is TGTGCCAGCAAGTACCAAGAGACCCAGTACTTC.